This TCR beta chain was sequenced during a study of chemoradiotherapy in HPV16-positive cancers. Study details: Candidate HPV-specific T-cell clones and common TCR motifs came from functional assays in two HPV16-positive patients. Study-wide points: Only two HPV16-positive patients supplied the functional HPV-specificity definition.

Clones were sequenced by immunoSEQ multiplex PCR, and TCRdb holds only the in-frame ones, with some missing. The data show 53,000 or so clones, more than 90% seen once. As regards this clone: As yet, its antigen is unknown.

Germline assignment: CDR1 MDHEN and CDR2 SYDVKM. Trimming took off 3 bases at V and 10 bases at J, with 19 bases between the two ends. CDR3 length: 15 residues. The rearrangement links TRBV28 to TRBJ1-5; D gene uncertain. The receptor was isolated from a human donor with HPV-associated anogenital cancer. The sample consisted of blood, taken from a patient who underwent chemoradiotherapy. The CDR3 DNA reads TGTGCCAGCAGTTTCGGTGTGCGGCTTCTTTCTCCCCAGCATTTT. Its protein product is CASSFGVRLLSPQHF. Full variable domain (rest looked up from reference TRBV28 and TRBJ1-5): DVKVTQSSRYLVKRTGEKVFLECVQDMDHENMFWYRQDPGLGLRLIYFSYDVKMKEKGDIPEGYSVSREKKERFSLILESASTNQTSMYLCASSFGVRLLSPQHFGDGTRLSIL.